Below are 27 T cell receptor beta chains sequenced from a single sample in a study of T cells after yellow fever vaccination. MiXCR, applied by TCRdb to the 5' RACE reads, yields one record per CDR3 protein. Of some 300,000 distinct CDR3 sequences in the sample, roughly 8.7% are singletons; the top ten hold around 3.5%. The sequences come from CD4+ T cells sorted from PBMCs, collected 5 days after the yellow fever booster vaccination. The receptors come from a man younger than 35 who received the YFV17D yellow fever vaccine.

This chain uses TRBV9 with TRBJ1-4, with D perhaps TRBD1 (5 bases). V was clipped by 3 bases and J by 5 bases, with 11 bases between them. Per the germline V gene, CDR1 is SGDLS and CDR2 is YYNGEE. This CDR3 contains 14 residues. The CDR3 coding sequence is TGTGCCAGCAGCGGGGGGAACAGGAATGAAAAACTGTTTTTT. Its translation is CASSGGNRNEKLFF. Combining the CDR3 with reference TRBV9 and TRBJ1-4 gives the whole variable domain DSGVTQTPKHLITATGQRVTLRCSPRSGDLSVYWYQQSLDQGLQFLIQYYNGEERAKGNILERFSAQQFPDLHSELNLSSLELGDSALYFCASSGGNRNEKLFFGSGTQLSVL.

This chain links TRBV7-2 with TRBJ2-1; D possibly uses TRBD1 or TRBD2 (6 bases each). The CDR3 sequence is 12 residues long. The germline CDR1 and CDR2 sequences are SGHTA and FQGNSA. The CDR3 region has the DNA TGTGCGGGGGGCGATCCCTACAATGAGCAGTTCTTC. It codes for CAGGDPYNEQFF.

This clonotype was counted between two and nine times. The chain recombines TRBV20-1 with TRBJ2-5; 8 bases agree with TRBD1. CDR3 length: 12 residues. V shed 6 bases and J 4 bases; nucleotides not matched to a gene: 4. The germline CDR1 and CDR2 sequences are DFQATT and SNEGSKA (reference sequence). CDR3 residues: CSADRARETQYF. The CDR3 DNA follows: TGCAGTGCGGACAGGGCACGAGAGACCCAGTACTTC.

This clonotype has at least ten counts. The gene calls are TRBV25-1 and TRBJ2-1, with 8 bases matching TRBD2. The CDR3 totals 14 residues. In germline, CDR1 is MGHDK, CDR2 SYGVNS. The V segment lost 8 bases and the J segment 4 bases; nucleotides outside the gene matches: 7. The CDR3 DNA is TGTGCCAGCGCCGGGGGGGGCCCGTACAATGAGCAGTTCTTC. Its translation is CASAGGGPYNEQFF.

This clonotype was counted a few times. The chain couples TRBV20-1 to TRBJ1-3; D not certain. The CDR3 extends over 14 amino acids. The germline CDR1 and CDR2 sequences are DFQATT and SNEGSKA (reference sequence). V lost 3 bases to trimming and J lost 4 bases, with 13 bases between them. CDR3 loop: CSARKTISGNTIYF. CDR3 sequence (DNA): TGCAGTGCTAGGAAGACAATCTCAGGAAACACCATATATTTT.

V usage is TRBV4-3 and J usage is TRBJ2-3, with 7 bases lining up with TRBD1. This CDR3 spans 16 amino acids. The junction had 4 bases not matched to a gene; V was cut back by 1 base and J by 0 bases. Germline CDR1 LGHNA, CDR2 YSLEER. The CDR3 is CASSQGTGASTDTQYF. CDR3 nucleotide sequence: TGCGCCAGCAGCCAAGGGACAGGCGCTAGCACAGATACGCAGTATTTT.

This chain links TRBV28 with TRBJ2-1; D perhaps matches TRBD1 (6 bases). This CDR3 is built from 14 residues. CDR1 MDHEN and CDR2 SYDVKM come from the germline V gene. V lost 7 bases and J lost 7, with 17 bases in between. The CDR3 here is CASTLGQGKNEQFF. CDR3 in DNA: TGTGCCAGCACCCTAGGGCAGGGGAAAAATGAGCAGTTCTTC.

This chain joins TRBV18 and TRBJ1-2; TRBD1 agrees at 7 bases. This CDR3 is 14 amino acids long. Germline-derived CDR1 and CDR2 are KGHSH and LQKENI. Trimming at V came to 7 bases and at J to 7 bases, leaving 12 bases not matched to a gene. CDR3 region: CASLLETGRPGYTF. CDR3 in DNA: TGTGCCAGCTTGCTCGAGACAGGGAGGCCTGGCTACACCTTC.

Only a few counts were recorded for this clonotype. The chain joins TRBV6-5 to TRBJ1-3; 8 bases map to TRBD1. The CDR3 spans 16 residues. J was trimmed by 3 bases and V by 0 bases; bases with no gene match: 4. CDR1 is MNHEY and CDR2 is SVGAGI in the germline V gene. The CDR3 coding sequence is TGTGCCAGCAGTTACTCCGGACAGGGAATTGGAAACACCATATATTTT. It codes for CASSYSGQGIGNTIYF.

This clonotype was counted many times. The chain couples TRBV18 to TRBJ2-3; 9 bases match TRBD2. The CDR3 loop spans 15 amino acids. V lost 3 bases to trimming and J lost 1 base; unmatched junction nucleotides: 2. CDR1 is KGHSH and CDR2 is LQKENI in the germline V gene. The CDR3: CASSPIAGGTDTQYF. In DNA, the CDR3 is TGTGCCAGCTCACCTATAGCGGGGGGCACAGATACGCAGTATTTT.

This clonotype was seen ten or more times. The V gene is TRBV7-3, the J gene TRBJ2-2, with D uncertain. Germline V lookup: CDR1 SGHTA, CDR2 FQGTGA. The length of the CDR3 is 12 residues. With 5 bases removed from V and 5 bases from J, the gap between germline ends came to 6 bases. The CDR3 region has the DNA TGTGCCAGCAGCACAAGGACCGGGGAGCTGTTTTTT. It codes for CASSTRTGELFF.

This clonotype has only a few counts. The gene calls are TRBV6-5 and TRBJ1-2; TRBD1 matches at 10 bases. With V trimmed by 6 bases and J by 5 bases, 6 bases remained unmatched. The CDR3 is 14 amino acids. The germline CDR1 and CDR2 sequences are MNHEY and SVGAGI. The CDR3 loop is CASRMDRGIYGYTF. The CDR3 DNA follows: TGTGCCAGCAGAATGGACAGGGGGATTTATGGCTACACCTTC.

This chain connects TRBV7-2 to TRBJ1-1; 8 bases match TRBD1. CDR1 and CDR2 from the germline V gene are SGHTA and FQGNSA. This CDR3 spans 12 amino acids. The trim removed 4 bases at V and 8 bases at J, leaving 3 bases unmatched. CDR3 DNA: TGTGCCAGCAGCTCACGGACAGGGGAAGCTTTCTTT. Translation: CASSSRTGEAFF. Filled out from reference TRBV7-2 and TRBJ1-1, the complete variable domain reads GAGVSQSPSNKVTEKGKDVELRCDPISGHTALYWYRQSLGQGLEFLIYFQGNSAPDKSGLPSDRFSAERTGGSVSTLTIQRTQQEDSAVYLCASSSRTGEAFFGQGTRLTVV.

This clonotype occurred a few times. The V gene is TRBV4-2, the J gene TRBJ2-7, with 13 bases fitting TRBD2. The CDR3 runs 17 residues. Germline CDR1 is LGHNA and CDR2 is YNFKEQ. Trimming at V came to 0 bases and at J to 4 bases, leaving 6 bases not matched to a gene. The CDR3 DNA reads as TGTGCCAGCAGCCAAGACCCCGGGACTAGCGGGGTTTACGAGCAGTACTTC. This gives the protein CASSQDPGTSGVYEQYF.

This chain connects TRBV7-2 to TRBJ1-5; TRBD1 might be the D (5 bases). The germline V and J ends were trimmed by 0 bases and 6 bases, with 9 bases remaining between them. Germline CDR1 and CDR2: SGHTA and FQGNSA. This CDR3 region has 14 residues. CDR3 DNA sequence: TGTGCCAGCAGCTTAGCCAGGGTGTCTCAGCCCCAGCATTTT. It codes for CASSLARVSQPQHF.

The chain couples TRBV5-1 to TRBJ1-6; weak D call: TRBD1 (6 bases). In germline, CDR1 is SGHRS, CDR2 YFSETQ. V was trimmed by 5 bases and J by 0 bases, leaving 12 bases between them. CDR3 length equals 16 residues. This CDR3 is CASRTQGGSYNSPLHF. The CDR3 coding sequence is TGCGCCAGCAGGACACAGGGCGGCTCCTATAATTCACCCCTCCACTTT.

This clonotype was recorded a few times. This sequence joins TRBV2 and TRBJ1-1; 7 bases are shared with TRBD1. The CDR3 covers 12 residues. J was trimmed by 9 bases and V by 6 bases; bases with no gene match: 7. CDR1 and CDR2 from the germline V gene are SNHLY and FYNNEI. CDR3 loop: CASSAGDRKAFF. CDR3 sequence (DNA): TGTGCCAGCAGCGCCGGGGACAGAAAAGCTTTCTTT.

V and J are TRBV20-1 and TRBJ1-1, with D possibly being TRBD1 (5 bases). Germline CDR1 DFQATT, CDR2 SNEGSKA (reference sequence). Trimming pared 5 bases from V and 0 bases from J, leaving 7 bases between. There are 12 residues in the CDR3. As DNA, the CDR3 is TGCAGTGCTGGGGGACTGAACACTGAAGCTTTCTTT. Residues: CSAGGLNTEAFF.

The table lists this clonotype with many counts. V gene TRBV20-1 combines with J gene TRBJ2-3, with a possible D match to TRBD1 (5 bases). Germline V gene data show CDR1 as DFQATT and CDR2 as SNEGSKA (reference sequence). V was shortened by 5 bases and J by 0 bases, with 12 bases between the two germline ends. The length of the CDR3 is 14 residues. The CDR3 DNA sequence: TGCAGTGCTGTAGAAGGGGCGAGCACAGATACGCAGTATTTT. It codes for CSAVEGASTDTQYF.

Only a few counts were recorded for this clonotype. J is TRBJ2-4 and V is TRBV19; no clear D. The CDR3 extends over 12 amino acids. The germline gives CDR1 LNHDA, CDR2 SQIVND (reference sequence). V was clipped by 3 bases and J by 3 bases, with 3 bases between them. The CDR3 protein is CASSMGKNIQYF. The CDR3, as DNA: TGTGCCAGTAGTATGGGCAAAAACATTCAGTACTTC.

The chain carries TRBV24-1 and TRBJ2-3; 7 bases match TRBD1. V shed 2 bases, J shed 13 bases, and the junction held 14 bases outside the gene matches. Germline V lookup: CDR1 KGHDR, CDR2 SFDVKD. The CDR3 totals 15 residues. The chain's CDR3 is CATSDSKEGGLKEYF. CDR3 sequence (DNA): TGTGCCACCAGTGATTCCAAGGAAGGGGGCTTAAAGGAGTATTTT.

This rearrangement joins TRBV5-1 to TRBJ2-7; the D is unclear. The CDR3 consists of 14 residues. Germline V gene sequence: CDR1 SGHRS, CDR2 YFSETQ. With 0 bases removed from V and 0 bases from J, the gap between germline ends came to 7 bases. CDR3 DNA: TGCGCCAGCAGCTTGGGTCCTGACTCCTACGAGCAGTACGTC. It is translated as CASSLGPDSYEQYV.

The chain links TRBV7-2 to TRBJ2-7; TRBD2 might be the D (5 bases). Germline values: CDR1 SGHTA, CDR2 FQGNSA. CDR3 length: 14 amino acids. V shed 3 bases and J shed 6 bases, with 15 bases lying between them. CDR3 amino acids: CASSFFLPAGEQYF. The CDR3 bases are TGTGCCAGCAGCTTCTTTCTCCCGGCGGGCGAGCAGTACTTC.

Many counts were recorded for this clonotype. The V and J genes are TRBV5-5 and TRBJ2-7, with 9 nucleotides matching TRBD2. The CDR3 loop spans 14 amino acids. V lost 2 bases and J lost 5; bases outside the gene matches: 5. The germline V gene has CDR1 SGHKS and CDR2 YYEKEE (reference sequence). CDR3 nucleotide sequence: TGTGCCAGCAGCTTTAGCGGGGGTCGGGACGAGCAGTACGTC. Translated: CASSFSGGRDEQYV.

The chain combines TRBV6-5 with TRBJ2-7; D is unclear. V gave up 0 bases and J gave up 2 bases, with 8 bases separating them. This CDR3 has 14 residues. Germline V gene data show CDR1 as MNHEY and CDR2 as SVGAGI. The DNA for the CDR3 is TGTGCCAGCAGTTACTCACGGGTCACCTACGAGCAGTACTTC. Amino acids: CASSYSRVTYEQYF.

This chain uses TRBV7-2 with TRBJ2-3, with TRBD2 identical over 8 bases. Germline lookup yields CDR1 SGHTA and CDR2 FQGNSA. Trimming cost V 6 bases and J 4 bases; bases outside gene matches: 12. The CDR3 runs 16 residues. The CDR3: CASRLQPPGGADTQYF. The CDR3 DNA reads TGTGCCAGCAGACTACAACCACCCGGGGGGGCAGATACGCAGTATTTT.

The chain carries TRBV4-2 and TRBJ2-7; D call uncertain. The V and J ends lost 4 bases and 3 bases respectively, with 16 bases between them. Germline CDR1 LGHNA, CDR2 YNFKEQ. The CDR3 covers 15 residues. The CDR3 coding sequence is TGTGCCAGCAGCCTTAGCTCCTCCGGAGTCTACGAGCAGTACTTC. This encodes CASSLSSSGVYEQYF.